These T cell receptor beta chains were read from a single sample in a study of CD8 T cells in Susac syndrome. TCRdb passed the immunoSEQ multiplex PCR reads through MiXCR, listing each CDR3 protein once. Among some 260,000 distinct CDR3 sequences, approximately 81% were seen once, and the ten largest hold approximately 0.12%. The sequencing input was CD8+ T cells from PBMCs. The origin of the receptors is a human donor with multiple sclerosis. The CDR3 runs from the conserved cysteine through the conserved F or W. The D gene is left open where the match is weak. Clone size is given for some rows only: seen once, a few or many times, or a class if the clone is expanded.

d_call | j_call | clone_size | v_call | cdr3_aa | cdr3_nt
- | TRBJ2-1 | - | TRBV6-5 | CASSLGGGTVLYNEQFF | TGTGCCAGCAGTTTAGGTGGGGGGACAGTCCTCTACAATGAGCAGTTCTTC
- | TRBJ1-4 | few | TRBV14 | CASSHPGPTNEKLFF | TGTGCCAGCAGCCATCCAGGGCCAACTAATGAAAAACTGTTTTTT
- | TRBJ2-1 | - | TRBV10-3 | CAISDKSVSSYNEQFF | TGTGCCATCAGTGATAAATCGGTGAGCTCCTACAATGAGCAGTTCTTC
TRBD1 | TRBJ2-1 | - | TRBV14 | CASSPRDRGFNGEQFF | TGTGCCAGCAGCCCACGGGACAGGGGATTTAACGGTGAGCAGTTCTTC
- | TRBJ2-7 | - | TRBV18 | CASSPPVGQWAEEQYF | TGTGCCAGCTCACCACCGGTAGGACAGTGGGCTGAAGAGCAGTACTTC
TRBD1 | TRBJ2-2 | - | TRBV27 | CASSLGTGVSGELFF | TGTGCCAGCAGCCTAGGGACAGGGGTGTCGGGGGAGCTGTTTTTT
TRBD2 | TRBJ2-3 | - | TRBV7-8 | CASSPREVTDTQYF | TGTGCCAGCAGCCCGCGGGAGGTCACAGATACGCAGTATTTT
- | TRBJ1-1 | - | TRBV12-3/TRBV12-4 | CASSLKGLEAFF | TGTGCCAGCAGTTTGAAGGGGCTTGAAGCTTTCTTT
TRBD2 | TRBJ2-7 | - | TRBV9 | CASSVSNPSGRVEQYF | TGTGCCAGCAGCGTATCTAATCCCAGCGGGAGGGTCGAGCAGTACTTC
- | TRBJ1-1 | - | TRBV5-1 | CASSFEMNTEAFF | TGCGCCAGCAGCTTTGAGATGAACACTGAAGCTTTCTTT
- | TRBJ1-1 | - | TRBV20-1 | CSAPGPFF | TGCAGTGCCCCCGGGCCTTTCTTT
TRBD2 | TRBJ2-3 | - | TRBV27 | CASNIGGGSLNTQYF | TGTGCCAGCAATATAGGAGGCGGGAGTTTGAATACGCAGTATTTT
- | TRBJ2-1 | - | TRBV4-1 | CASSQVISAYNEQFF | TGCGCCAGCAGCCAAGTGATTAGCGCATACAATGAGCAGTTCTTC
- | TRBJ2-1 | - | TRBV15 | CATSRGRYNEQFF | TGTGCCACCAGCAGAGGAAGGTACAATGAGCAGTTCTTC
- | TRBJ2-2 | - | TRBV14 | CASSQWSGELFF | TGTGCCAGCAGCCAATGGTCCGGGGAGCTGTTTTTT
- | TRBJ2-1 | once | TRBV27 | CASSPRTKGDEQFF | TGTGCCAGCAGTCCCCGGACAAAAGGGGATGAGCAGTTCTTC
TRBD2 | TRBJ2-1 | once | TRBV11-2 | CASSLDLAGGGDEQFF | TGTGCCAGCAGCTTAGACCTAGCGGGAGGGGGTGATGAGCAGTTCTTC
TRBD1 | TRBJ2-7 | - | TRBV7-6 | CASSLGDRTSLAYYEQYF | TGTGCCAGCAGCTTAGGGGACAGGACATCCCTAGCCTACTACGAGCAGTACTTC
- | TRBJ1-2 | - | TRBV9 | CASSAYSGDNYGYTF | TGTGCCAGCAGCGCCTACAGTGGTGACAACTATGGCTACACCTTC
- | TRBJ2-5 | - | TRBV7-9 | CASSYPRETQYF | TGTGCCAGCAGCTACCCTCGCGAGACCCAGTACTTC
TRBD1 | TRBJ2-1 | few | TRBV27 | CASSLWTGGNEQFF | TGTGCCAGCAGTTTGTGGACAGGGGGCAATGAGCAGTTCTTC
- | TRBJ1-1 | - | TRBV14 | CASSHVGLGTEAFF | TGTGCCAGCAGCCACGTGGGTTTAGGCACTGAAGCTTTCTTT
TRBD1 | TRBJ1-5 | once | TRBV28 | CASRSQGQLNQPQHF | TGTGCCAGCAGAAGCCAGGGACAGCTAAATCAGCCCCAGCATTTT
TRBD1 | TRBJ2-3 | - | TRBV2 | CASTSPDRAITDTQYF | TGTGCCAGCACCTCGCCGGACAGGGCCATCACAGATACGCAGTATTTT
TRBD1 | TRBJ2-1 | - | TRBV10-3 | CAISDGTDNEQFF | TGTGCCATCAGTGACGGGACAGACAATGAGCAGTTCTTC
- | TRBJ2-2 | once | TRBV29-1 | CSVASPRWELFF | TGCAGCGTTGCGTCTCCGCGATGGGAGCTGTTTTTT
- | TRBJ2-5 | - | TRBV20-1 | CSARDRVVASETQYF | TGCAGTGCTAGAGATCGAGTAGTCGCATCAGAGACCCAGTACTTC
- | TRBJ2-7 | few | TRBV7-2 | CASSLLLLTGVISYEQYF | TGTGCCAGCAGCTTGCTACTACTGACAGGAGTGATCTCCTACGAGCAGTACTTC
- | TRBJ2-7 | - | TRBV9 | CASSVEETDSSYEQYF | TGTGCCAGCAGCGTAGAGGAGACAGATAGCTCCTACGAGCAGTACTTC
TRBD2 | TRBJ2-7 | - | TRBV5-6 | CASSLVLAGEFHEQYF | TGTGCCAGCAGCTTGGTACTGGCGGGAGAATTCCACGAGCAGTACTTC
TRBD1 | TRBJ2-3 | - | TRBV7-6 | CASSSTGGGLADTQYF | TGTGCCAGCAGCTCTACAGGGGGCGGGTTGGCAGATACGCAGTATTTT
- | TRBJ1-1 | - | TRBV4-1 | CASSQAGRSSGAFF | TGCGCCAGCAGCCAAGCCGGGCGGTCCTCGGGAGCTTTCTTT
TRBD2 | TRBJ2-7 | many | TRBV2 | CASSELASGRAFEQYF | TGTGCCAGCAGTGAGCTGGCTAGCGGGAGGGCCTTCGAGCAGTACTTC
TRBD1 | TRBJ1-1 | once | TRBV7-8 | CASSLARQGGSKGAEAFF | TGTGCCAGCAGCTTAGCGCGACAGGGGGGATCAAAGGGGGCTGAAGCTTTCTTT
- | TRBJ2-1 | - | TRBV6-5 | CASSYSTKWGEQFF | TGTGCCAGCAGTTACTCCACCAAGTGGGGAGAGCAGTTCTTC
TRBD1 | TRBJ2-1 | - | TRBV27 | CASSLRDPRGSEQFF | TGTGCCAGCAGTTTAAGGGATCCCAGGGGGTCTGAGCAGTTCTTC
- | TRBJ2-7 | - | TRBV14 | CASSQDILGRNYEQYF | TGTGCCAGCAGCCAAGATATACTGGGACGGAACTACGAGCAGTACTTC
- | TRBJ2-4 | - | TRBV7-8 | CASRETGPLGIQYF | TGTGCCAGCAGGGAGACAGGACCACTGGGCATTCAGTACTTC
- | TRBJ2-6 | - | TRBV30 | CAWSEGSGANVLTF | TGTGCCTGGAGTGAGGGCTCTGGGGCCAACGTCCTGACTTTC
- | TRBJ2-7 | - | TRBV20-1 | CSARDFSGATTYEQYF | TGCAGTGCTAGAGATTTTTCGGGGGCGACGACCTACGAGCAGTACTTC
TRBD1 | TRBJ1-2 | - | TRBV20-1 | CSARDRIGYGYTF | TGCAGTGCCCGGGACAGGATAGGCTATGGCTACACCTTC
- | TRBJ2-5 | - | TRBV7-3 | CASSPVGLGETQYF | TGTGCCAGCAGCCCAGTGGGGCTCGGAGAGACCCAGTACTTC
- | TRBJ1-2 | - | TRBV7-9 | CASSLRDGSPTF | TGTGCCAGCAGCCTCCGGGACGGGTCTCCGACCTTC
TRBD1 | TRBJ2-6 | - | TRBV9 | CASRDRGPGANVLTF | TGTGCCAGCAGGGACAGGGGGCCTGGGGCCAACGTCCTGACTTTC
TRBD1 | TRBJ1-3 | - | TRBV5-1 | CASSSPGQGFRNTIYF | TGCGCCAGCAGCTCGCCTGGACAGGGATTCAGAAACACCATATATTTT
TRBD2 | TRBJ2-1 | - | TRBV7-8 | CASSPRTSGNEQFF | TGTGCCAGCAGCCCGAGGACTAGCGGGAATGAGCAGTTCTTC
TRBD1 | TRBJ2-7 | - | TRBV5-1 | CASSRGTGVEQYF | TGCGCCAGCTCCCGAGGGACAGGGGTCGAGCAGTACTTC
TRBD2 | TRBJ2-1 | once | TRBV5-5 | CASSAGTSGRRVDEQFF | TGTGCCAGCAGCGCAGGGACTAGCGGGAGACGGGTCGATGAGCAGTTCTTC
TRBD2 | TRBJ2-3 | - | TRBV12-3/TRBV12-4 | CASRGLFTDTQYF | TGTGCCAGCAGGGGACTATTCACAGATACGCAGTATTTT
- | TRBJ1-3 | - | TRBV20-1 | CSASFVGAGNTIYF | TGCAGTGCTAGTTTCGTCGGGGCTGGAAACACCATATATTTT
- | TRBJ2-5 | - | TRBV6-5 | CASSYGELQETQYF | TGTGCCAGCAGTTATGGAGAGCTCCAAGAGACCCAGTACTTC
- | TRBJ1-4 | - | TRBV3-1 | CASSQDWPTFNEKLFF | TGTGCCAGCAGCCAAGACTGGCCGACGTTTAATGAAAAACTGTTTTTT
TRBD2 | TRBJ2-2 | - | TRBV6-1 | CASSATSGRLRELFF | TGTGCCAGCAGTGCGACTAGCGGGAGACTTAGGGAGCTGTTTTTT
- | TRBJ2-3 | - | TRBV6-2/TRBV6-3 | CASSYSGGTDTQYF | TGTGCCAGCAGTTACTCGGGTGGAACAGATACGCAGTATTTT
TRBD1 | TRBJ1-1 | - | TRBV3-1 | CASSQDEGAAFF | TGTGCCAGCAGCCAAGATGAGGGGGCGGCTTTCTTT
TRBD1 | TRBJ2-1 | - | TRBV24-1 | CATSSGTGGHNEQFF | TGTGCCACCAGCTCCGGGACAGGGGGACACAATGAGCAGTTCTTC
- | TRBJ1-2 | - | TRBV28 | CASSLMGILGYTF | TGTGCCAGCAGTTTAATGGGAATCCTAGGCTACACCTTC
TRBD2 | TRBJ2-7 | few | TRBV9 | CASSGTSNRGQYF | TGTGCCAGCAGCGGGACTAGTAATCGGGGGCAGTACTTC